The 32 T cell receptor beta chains in this list originate from one sample, sequenced in a study of T cell responses to AZD1222 COVID-19 vaccine. Generated by immunoSEQ multiplex PCR, the TCRdb table keeps only in-frame clones and is missing some. The top ten hold around 2.1% of the sample, which has around 150,000 clones, approximately 89% seen once. The specimen was peripheral blood, collected on day 0 of AZD1222 vaccination. These receptor sequences come from an adult in good health.

This clone was picked up one time. This CDR3 is CASSSSGVLSTDTQYF. CDR3 bases: TGTGCCAGCAGCTCGAGCGGGGTCCTTAGCACAGATACGCAGTATTTT. The chain couples TRBV27 to TRBJ2-3; 7 bases match TRBD2. The CDR3 totals 16 residues. Germline trimming cut 6 bases from V and 0 bases from J; bases unmatched to any gene: 9. CDR1 MNHEY and CDR2 SMNVEV come from the germline V gene (reference sequence).

For the CDR3, the DNA is TGTGCCAGCAGTCCCATACAGGGGCCCTACACTGAAGCTTTCTTT. Translating it yields CASSPIQGPYTEAFF. V is TRBV27 and J is TRBJ1-1, with 7 bases aligning to TRBD1. V lost 5 bases, J lost 3 bases, and 9 bases stayed unmatched. The CDR3 runs to 15 residues. Germline V CDR1 and CDR2: MNHEY, SMNVEV (reference sequence).

The chain has TRBV19 and TRBJ1-2; tentative D call: TRBD1 (6 bases). Germline V gene lookup returns CDR1 LNHDA and CDR2 SQIVND (reference sequence). The CDR3 is made up of 20 amino acids. Trimming shortened V by 1 base and J by 0 bases, and 24 bases separated the two germline ends. The CDR3 loop reads CASSIGRAGSRGQANYGYTF. Here the CDR3 DNA reads TGTGCCAGTAGTATAGGGCGCGCGGGGAGCAGGGGTCAAGCTAACTATGGCTACACCTTC.

The V and J genes are TRBV29-1 and TRBJ2-7; 9 nucleotides agree with TRBD1. Germline loops: CDR1 SQVTM, CDR2 ANQGSEA. There are 13 residues in the CDR3. Losses at the gene ends were 7 bases for V and 6 bases for J; bases not matched to a gene: 10. CDR3 amino acids: CSGTDRGVSEQYF. The CDR3 DNA follows: TGCAGCGGTACGGACAGGGGAGTGAGCGAGCAGTACTTC.

The chain has TRBV12-3 or TRBV12-4 and TRBJ1-5, with D unresolved. Trimming stripped 6 bases from V and 9 bases from J, with 12 bases between. The CDR3 consists of 12 residues. The CDR3 region has the DNA TGTGCCAGCAGGCGGGGTTCAGGGCCCCAGCATTTT. It translates to CASRRGSGPQHF.

This clone was counted between two and nine times. V and J are TRBV7-8 and TRBJ1-4, with D maybe TRBD1 (6 bases). CDR1 and CDR2 (germline): SGHVS, FQNEAQ. Trimming took 3 bases from V and 2 from J, leaving 16 bases between them. CDR3 length: 17 residues. This CDR3 is CASSLHPNRATNEKLFF. The CDR3 DNA reads as TGTGCCAGCAGCTTGCACCCGAACAGGGCGACTAATGAAAAACTGTTTTTT.

The chain carries TRBV6-5 and TRBJ1-1, with a weak D call TRBD1 (5 bases). Per the germline V gene, CDR1 is MNHEY and CDR2 is SVGAGI. The CDR3 covers 15 residues. Deletions cut 7 bases from V and 0 bases from J, with 15 bases between. The CDR3 DNA sequence: TGTGCCAGCATCTCGAAGGGGCTTATGAACACTGAAGCTTTCTTT. As protein: CASISKGLMNTEAFF.

The V gene is TRBV27, the J gene TRBJ2-1; no reliable D call. V lost 2 bases and J lost 2, with 7 bases in between. This CDR3 comprises 14 residues. Germline V CDR1 and CDR2: MNHEY, SMNVEV (reference sequence). In DNA, the CDR3 is TGTGCCAGCAGTTTAGCACGGACCTACAATGAGCAGTTCTTC. Protein: CASSLARTYNEQFF.

The V call is TRBV5-1, the J call TRBJ1-6; D uncertain. The germline CDR1 and CDR2 sequences are SGHRS and YFSETQ. Trimming shortened V by 2 bases and J by 5 bases, and 11 bases separated the two germline ends. The CDR3 loop spans 15 amino acids. The CDR3: CASSFGGNDNSPLHF. The CDR3 DNA follows: TGCGCCAGCAGCTTTGGAGGGAACGATAATTCACCCCTCCACTTT.

The chain is built from TRBV5-4 and TRBJ2-1, with D possibly TRBD1 on 5 matching bases. The germline V gene has CDR1 SGHNT and CDR2 YYREEE (reference sequence). CDR3 length: 13 residues. V was pared by 0 bases and J by 7 bases, with 8 bases between. CDR3 sequence: CASSLDRSNEQFF. CDR3 coding DNA: TGTGCCAGCAGCTTGGACAGGTCGAATGAGCAGTTCTTC.

This clone was seen only once. The V gene is TRBV27, the J gene TRBJ1-1; no definite D call. V lost 4 bases to trimming and J lost 1 base, with 7 bases between them. The germline CDR1 and CDR2 sequences are MNHEY and SMNVEV (reference sequence). The CDR3 extends over 13 amino acids. The CDR3 DNA reads as TGTGCCAGCAGTTCGGCGGGGAACACTGAAGCTTTCTTT. It yields the protein CASSSAGNTEAFF.

This clone was counted only a few times. This chain connects TRBV19 to TRBJ1-1; no clear D. Looked up from germline, CDR1 is LNHDA and CDR2 is SQIVND (reference sequence). This CDR3 is 16 amino acids long. Trimming pared 2 bases from V and 0 bases from J, leaving 13 bases between. The CDR3 coding sequence is TGTGCCAGTAGTATAATTTGGGGTTCTATGAACACTGAAGCTTTCTTT. Translating it yields CASSIIWGSMNTEAFF.

The V call is TRBV7-3, the J call TRBJ2-1; possible D gene TRBD2, 6 bases. Germline V CDR1 and CDR2: SGHTA, FQGTGA. The CDR3 has 16 residues. The ends were cut back, 5 bases at V and 3 bases at J, with 17 bases in the middle. The DNA for the CDR3 is TGTGCCAGCAGCCCACTTACCGGGGGTGGCTACAATGAGCAGTTCTTC. Its protein product is CASSPLTGGGYNEQFF. Complete variable domain (other parts from reference TRBV7-3 and TRBJ2-1): GAGVSQTPSNKVTEKGKYVELRCDPISGHTALYWYRQSLGQGPEFLIYFQGTGAADDSGLPNDRFFAVRPEGSVSTLKIQRTERGDSAVYLCASSPLTGGGYNEQFFGPGTRLTVL.

The V call is TRBV5-4, the J call TRBJ2-7; D remains ambiguous. CDR3 length: 15 amino acids. CDR1 and CDR2 from the germline V gene are SGHNT and YYREEE (reference sequence). V dropped 1 base and J dropped 5 bases, with 16 bases sitting between them. The DNA of the CDR3 is TGTGCCAGCAGCTTGCCGGAGCTCCCAAAGCACGAGCAGTACTTC. It specifies CASSLPELPKHEQYF.

The rearrangement links TRBV12-3 or TRBV12-4 to TRBJ2-7; the D is unclear. CDR3 length: 13 amino acids. Trimming stripped 1 base from V and 3 bases from J, with 7 bases between. CDR3 residues: CASSLVQDYEQYF. CDR3 DNA sequence: TGTGCCAGCAGTTTAGTTCAGGACTACGAGCAGTACTTC.

The chain is built from TRBV4-3 and TRBJ2-3; tentatively, D is TRBD2 (6 bases). Germline CDR1 reads LGHNA; CDR2 reads YSLEER. The CDR3 contains 15 residues. The germline V and J ends were trimmed by 2 bases and 6 bases, with 15 bases remaining between them. CDR3 in DNA: TGCGCCAGCAGCCAACCCTTGGGCGGGGTCGATACGCAGTATTTT. Protein: CASSQPLGGVDTQYF.

The chain is built from TRBV4-3 and TRBJ1-5; 7 nucleotides line up with TRBD1. CDR1 is LGHNA, CDR2 YSLEER, per germline. The CDR3 covers 16 residues. Unmatched junction bases numbered 7, after V lost 0 bases and J lost 5 bases. In DNA, the CDR3 is TGCGCCAGCAGCCAAGACCCGCGACAGGGCCATCAGCCCCAGCATTTT. Protein: CASSQDPRQGHQPQHF.

V gene TRBV19 combines with J gene TRBJ1-5, with 8 positions matching TRBD1. This CDR3 has 17 amino acids. V lost 1 base and J lost 4; bases outside the gene matches: 9. In germline, CDR1 is LNHDA, CDR2 SQIVND (reference sequence). CDR3 coding DNA: TGTGCCAGTAGTATAGGGGCAGGGGGCGCGGGAAATCAGCCCCAGCATTTT. Translation gives CASSIGAGGAGNQPQHF.

This rearrangement joins TRBV6-5 to TRBJ2-7; 7 nucleotides agree with TRBD2. After removal of 4 bases from V and 3 bases from J, the junction contained 6 bases not matched to a gene. Germline loops: CDR1 MNHEY, CDR2 SVGAGI. This CDR3 has 14 amino acids. This CDR3 reads CASSLSGAGYEQYF. CDR3 sequence (DNA): TGTGCCAGCAGTTTAAGCGGGGCAGGCTACGAGCAGTACTTC.

This clone appeared a few times. The rearrangement joins TRBV11-2 to TRBJ1-1, with 7 positions matching TRBD1. With 4 bases clipped from V and 1 base from J, the junction kept 6 bases outside the gene matches. Per the germline V gene, CDR1 is SGHAT and CDR2 is FQNNGV. The CDR3 has 15 residues. CDR3 protein: CASSSRQGANTEAFF. The DNA of the CDR3 is TGTGCCAGCAGCTCCCGACAGGGAGCGAACACTGAAGCTTTCTTT.

This chain joins TRBV28 and TRBJ2-7, with 13 bases fitting TRBD2. Germline lookup yields CDR1 MDHEN and CDR2 SYDVKM. The J segment lost 6 bases and the V segment lost 4 bases, leaving 6 bases of the junction unmatched. This CDR3 is 15 amino acids long. The CDR3 nucleotides are TGTGCCAGCAGTTACCAACTAGCGGGAGGGCGCGAGCAGTACTTC. Its translation is CASSYQLAGGREQYF.

The chain joins TRBV7-8 to TRBJ2-1, with D possibly matching TRBD2 (8 bases). The germline CDR1 and CDR2 sequences are SGHVS and FQNEAQ. The CDR3 extends over 13 amino acids. V lost 6 bases to trimming and J lost 6 bases, with 12 bases between them. This CDR3 is CASRTGTSNEQFF. For the CDR3, the DNA is TGTGCCAGCAGGACAGGGACTAGCAATGAGCAGTTCTTC.

Here the CDR3 reads CASSSLVGTSYEQYF. The CDR3 DNA reads as TGTGCCAGCAGCTCCCTAGTCGGGACCTCCTACGAGCAGTACTTC. This sequence joins TRBV6-2 or TRBV6-3 and TRBJ2-7, with D perhaps matching TRBD1 or TRBD2 (5 bases each). Per the germline V gene, CDR1 is MNHEY and CDR2 is SVGEGT. V shed 6 bases and J shed 0 bases, with 15 bases lying between them. The CDR3 runs 15 residues.

V gene TRBV15 combines with J gene TRBJ2-2; D ambiguous. Trimming removed 0 bases at V and 7 bases at J, with 6 bases between. This CDR3 has 13 residues. The germline V gene has CDR1 LNHNV and CDR2 YYDKDF (reference sequence). The DNA of the CDR3 is TGTGCCACCAGCAGAGATCTTGTCGGGGAGCTGTTTTTT. Residues: CATSRDLVGELFF. Together with reference TRBV15 and TRBJ2-2, the CDR3 gives the full variable domain: DAMVIQNPRYQVTQFGKPVTLSCSQTLNHNVMYWYQQKSSQAPKLLFHYYDKDFNNEADTPDNFQSRRPNTSFCFLDIRSPGLGDTAMYLCATSRDLVGELFFGEGSRLTVL.

The J gene is TRBJ1-2, the V gene TRBV28; maybe TRBD1 (5 bases). The germline V gene has CDR1 MDHEN and CDR2 SYDVKM. The CDR3 has 14 amino acids. Trimming left V 3 bases short and J 4 bases short, with 12 bases between. The CDR3 bases are TGTGCCAGCAGTTTCCGTACCAGGGCCTATGGCTACACCTTC. This encodes CASSFRTRAYGYTF.

This CDR3 reads CASSFPPGWGNEKLFF. The CDR3 nucleotides read TGCGCCAGCAGCTTCCCCCCGGGCTGGGGTAATGAAAAACTGTTTTTT. The genes are TRBV5-1 and TRBJ1-4; D remains unclear. V dropped 2 bases and J dropped 4 bases, with 15 bases sitting between them. The CDR3 length is 16 residues. CDR1 is SGHRS and CDR2 is YFSETQ in the germline V gene.

The CDR3: CASSVGLWGTGNTEAFF. CDR3 in DNA: TGTGCCAGCAGCGTGGGCTTATGGGGGACAGGGAACACTGAAGCTTTCTTT. The gene calls are TRBV9 and TRBJ1-1; 8 positions agree with TRBD1. V gave up 2 bases and J gave up 1 base; unmatched junction bases: 10. This CDR3 spans 17 amino acids. Germline CDR1 is SGDLS and CDR2 is YYNGEE. Filled out from reference TRBV9 and TRBJ1-1, the complete variable domain reads DSGVTQTPKHLITATGQRVTLRCSPRSGDLSVYWYQQSLDQGLQFLIQYYNGEERAKGNILERFSAQQFPDLHSELNLSSLELGDSALYFCASSVGLWGTGNTEAFFGQGTRLTVV.

This chain uses TRBV7-8 with TRBJ1-2, with D possibly TRBD1 on 6 matching bases. CDR3 length equals 13 residues. V gave up 2 bases and J gave up 6 bases, with 10 bases separating them. Germline V gives CDR1 SGHVS, CDR2 FQNEAQ. The CDR3 coding sequence is TGTGCCAGCAGCTTACAACAGGGACATGGCTACACCTTC. Translated, it gives CASSLQQGHGYTF.

The V gene is TRBV6-6, the J gene TRBJ1-2; D is possibly TRBD1 (6 bases). CDR3 length: 16 residues. The ends were cut back, 6 bases at V and 1 base at J, with 18 bases in the middle. CDR1 MNHNY and CDR2 SVGAGI come from the germline V gene (reference sequence). Here the CDR3 reads CASSRPPQGINYGYTF. CDR3 sequence (DNA): TGTGCCAGCAGCAGACCCCCACAGGGAATTAACTATGGCTACACCTTC.

The V call is TRBV5-1, the J call TRBJ2-4, with TRBD2 as a possible D gene (6 bases). The V gene's germline CDR1 is SGHRS and CDR2 YFSETQ. The CDR3 consists of 16 residues. V lost 0 bases and J 2 bases, leaving 12 bases between the germline ends. CDR3 bases: TGCGCCAGCAGCTTGGTGGGGGGAATTACCAAAAACATTCAGTACTTC. This translates into CASSLVGGITKNIQYF.

This chain's CDR3 is CASSQDRGGRRRYEQYF. In DNA form, the CDR3 reads TGTGCCAGCAGCCAAGATCGAGGCGGGAGGCGGCGTTACGAGCAGTACTTC. The genes are TRBV3-1 (or the pseudogene TRBV3-2) and TRBJ2-7; TRBD2 matches at 8 bases. There are 17 residues in the CDR3. V dropped 0 bases and J dropped 4; count of bases not matched to a gene: 11. Germline lookup yields CDR1 LGHDT and CDR2 YNNKEL (reference sequence).

This chain uses TRBV18 with TRBJ2-5; D possibly corresponds to TRBD1 (6 bases). V shed 4 bases and J shed 2 bases, with 11 bases lying between them. CDR1 is KGHSH and CDR2 is LQKENI in the germline V gene. CDR3 length: 14 amino acids. In DNA, the CDR3 is TGTGCCAGCTCACTAGCCGGGACACAAGAGACCCAGTACTTC. This translates into CASSLAGTQETQYF. The full variable domain, completed using reference TRBV18 and TRBJ2-5, is NAGVMQNPRHLVRRRGQEARLRCSPMKGHSHVYWYRQLPEEGLKFMVYLQKENIIDESGMPKERFSAEFPKEGPSILRIQQVVRGDSAAYFCASSLAGTQETQYFGPGTRLLVL.